Listed here is a single T cell receptor (beta chain). No antigen is known for it. No base-level quality is on record; no much larger clone is a single base apart. V loses 3 bases at its end and J loses 4 bases; junction bases beyond the gene matches: 10. CDR1 and CDR2 (SGHRS, YFSETQ) derive from the germline V gene. Its CDR3 holds 16 amino acids, cysteine through phenylalanine. The sequence is cut down to CDR3 DNA, 48 bases in frame from base 1. The 39 donors, aged 6 to 90 years, were systemically healthy Caucasian individuals from Russia. Each donor gave ten milliliters of peripheral blood, collected into EDTA-treated Vacutainer tubes. PBMCs were isolated by Ficoll-Paque density-gradient centrifugation, with at least 6.5 million obtained per sample. Trizol reagent was used to extract total RNA from the PBMCs, yielding at least 5.5 micrograms per sample. The percentages of naive CD45RAhigh/CD27high T cells were determined by flow cytometry on a PBMC aliquot from every donor.

The data derive from a study of blood T cells in healthy people across ages (dated by TCRdb to 2013 to 2016). Background on the whole study: In model experiments, template switching captured about one uniquely barcoded TCR beta cDNA molecule for every two T cells. The donors were split into four age groups: young (average 16 years), middle-aged (roughly 42), aged (more than 60) and long-lived (82). To avoid experimental bias, donors of different ages were randomly spread across the sequencing lanes. Using the same blood draw, the study looked at two additional independent replicas of 1 million unique cDNA reads for two donors, one aged 18 to 30 and the other aged 80 or older. Using deep sequencing normalized with unique cDNA molecular identifiers, the study measured how TCR beta repertoire diversity changes with age. Overall study outcomes, separate from this receptor: Compared with the aged group, the long-lived group had more naive CD4+ T cells, fewer expanded clones and increased TCR diversity, suggesting age selection. Because profiling used bulk unsorted PBMCs, naive and antigen-experienced compartments could not be compared conclusively. As age increased, observed TCR beta diversity per million T cells dropped in a roughly linear way, and a significant reduction was already evident by age 40. The CMV infection status of donors was not known, potentially confounding age-related changes in expanded clonotypes. There was a strong correlation between observed TCR beta diversity and the percentage of naive T cells measured by flow cytometry. Estimates of total diversity from one million sequenced T cells were regarded as lower bounds and underestimates.

Receptor amplification or capture employed 5' RACE. TCRdb shows the sequencer as Illumina HiSeq 2500. The second PCR ran for roughly 7 to 11 cycles and used a J-beta primer mix along with a sample-barcoded 5' primer. A template-switch 5' adaptor carrying 12 random nucleotides introduced a unique molecular identifier onto each TCR beta cDNA molecule. Each sample yielded at least 2.5 million CDR3-containing paired-end reads. First-strand cDNA synthesis was performed from all RNA using the Mint cDNA synthesis kit, with priming by a TRBC-specific oligonucleotide. All cDNA was treated with uracil-DNA glycosylase and then went through a first 18-cycle PCR with the universal primers M1SS and BC2_uni_R. On the authors' methods: Normalization of each sample was performed by random selection of 1 million high-quality reads, each carrying a distinct molecular identifier. Reads sharing molecular identifiers were discarded rather than binned into consensus sequences. MiTCR, run with a Q25 quality threshold and the strictest error-elimination algorithm, handled CDR3 identification, clonotype clustering and error correction. A nonparametric unseen species model with Euler transformation was used to estimate lower-bound total TCR beta diversity. In-frame beta chains were kept once TCRdb had trimmed the public reads at Q25 with fastp and called clones with MiXCR. Each record represents a unique CDR3 protein, reported with the most common genes and DNA among its rows. The V and J calls follow TCRdb's processing rather than the paper's. The sample contains around 1,700,000 distinct CDR3 sequences, over 25% of them found a single time. The leading ten clones occupy 7.7% of the sample.

This clonotype was obtained from a woman aged 25-40 years in good health. The sequenced sample consisted of blood. Here the chain combines TRBV5-1 and TRBJ1-1; TRBD1 agrees with 9 junctional bases. The DNA reads TGCGCCAGCAGCTCCCCTGGGACAGGGCTTTCCACTGAAGCTTTCTTT. Its translation reads: CASSSPGTGLSTEAFF.